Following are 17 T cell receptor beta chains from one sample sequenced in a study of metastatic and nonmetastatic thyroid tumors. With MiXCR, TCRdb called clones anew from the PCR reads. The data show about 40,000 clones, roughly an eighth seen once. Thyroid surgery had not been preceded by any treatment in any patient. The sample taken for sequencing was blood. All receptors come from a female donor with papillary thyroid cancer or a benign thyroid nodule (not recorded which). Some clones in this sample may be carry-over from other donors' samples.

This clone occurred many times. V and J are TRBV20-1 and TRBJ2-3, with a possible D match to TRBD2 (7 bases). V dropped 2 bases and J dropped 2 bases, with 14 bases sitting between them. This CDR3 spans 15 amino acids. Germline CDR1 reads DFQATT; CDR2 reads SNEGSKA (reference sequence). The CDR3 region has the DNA TGCAGTGCTAGATGGGCGGGGGCGATCACAGATACGCAGTATTTT. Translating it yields CSARWAGAITDTQYF.

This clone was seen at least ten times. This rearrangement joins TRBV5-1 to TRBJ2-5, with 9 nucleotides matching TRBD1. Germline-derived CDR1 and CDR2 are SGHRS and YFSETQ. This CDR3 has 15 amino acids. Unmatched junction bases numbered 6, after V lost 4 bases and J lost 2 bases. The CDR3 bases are TGCGCCAGCAGCAGAAACGACAGGGGGCAAGAGACCCAGTACTTC. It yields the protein CASSRNDRGQETQYF.

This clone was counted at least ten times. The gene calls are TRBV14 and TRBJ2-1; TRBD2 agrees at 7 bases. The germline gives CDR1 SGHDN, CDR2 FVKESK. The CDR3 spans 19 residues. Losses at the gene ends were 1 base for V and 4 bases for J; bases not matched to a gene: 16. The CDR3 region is CASSQASLGRGRNYNEQFF. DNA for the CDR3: TGTGCCAGCAGCCAAGCATCGTTGGGACGCGGGAGAAATTACAATGAGCAGTTCTTC.

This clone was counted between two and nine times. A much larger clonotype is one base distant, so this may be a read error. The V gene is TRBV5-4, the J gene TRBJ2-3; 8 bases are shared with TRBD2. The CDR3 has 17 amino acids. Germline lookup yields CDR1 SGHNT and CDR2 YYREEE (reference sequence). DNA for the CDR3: TGTGCCAGCATCTTGGTATCTAGCGGGCCCCACACAGATACGCAGTATTTT. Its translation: CASILVSSGPHTDTQYF.

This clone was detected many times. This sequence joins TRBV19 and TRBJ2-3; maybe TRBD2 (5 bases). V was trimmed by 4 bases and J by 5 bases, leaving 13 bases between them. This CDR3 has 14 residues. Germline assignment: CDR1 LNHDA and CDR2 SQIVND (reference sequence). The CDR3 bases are TGTGCCAGTAGTAGGACTGGCTCGGGAGATACGCAGTATTTT. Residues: CASSRTGSGDTQYF.

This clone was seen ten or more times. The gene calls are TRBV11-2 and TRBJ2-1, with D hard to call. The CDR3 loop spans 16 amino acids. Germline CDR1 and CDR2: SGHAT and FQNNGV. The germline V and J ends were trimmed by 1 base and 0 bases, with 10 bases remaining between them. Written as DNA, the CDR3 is TGTGCCAGCAGCTTAGTCCCCTTGAGCTCCTACAATGAGCAGTTCTTC. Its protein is CASSLVPLSSYNEQFF.

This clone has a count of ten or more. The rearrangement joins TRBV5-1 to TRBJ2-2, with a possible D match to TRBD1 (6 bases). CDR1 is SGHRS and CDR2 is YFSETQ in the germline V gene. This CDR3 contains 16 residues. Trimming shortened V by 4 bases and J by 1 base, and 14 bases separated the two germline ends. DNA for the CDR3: TGCGCCAGCAGCCCTCCGGACAGTTTGAACACCGGGGAGCTGTTTTTT. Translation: CASSPPDSLNTGELFF.

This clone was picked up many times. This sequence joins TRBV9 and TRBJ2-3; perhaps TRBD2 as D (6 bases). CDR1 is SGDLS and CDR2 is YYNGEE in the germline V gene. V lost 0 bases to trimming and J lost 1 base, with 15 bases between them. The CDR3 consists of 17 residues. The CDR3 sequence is CASSVVSGGTGTDTQYF. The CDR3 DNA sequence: TGTGCCAGCAGCGTAGTGAGTGGCGGGACTGGCACAGATACGCAGTATTTT. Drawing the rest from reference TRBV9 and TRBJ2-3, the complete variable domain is DSGVTQTPKHLITATGQRVTLRCSPRSGDLSVYWYQQSLDQGLQFLIQYYNGEERAKGNILERFSAQQFPDLHSELNLSSLELGDSALYFCASSVVSGGTGTDTQYFGPGTRLTVL.

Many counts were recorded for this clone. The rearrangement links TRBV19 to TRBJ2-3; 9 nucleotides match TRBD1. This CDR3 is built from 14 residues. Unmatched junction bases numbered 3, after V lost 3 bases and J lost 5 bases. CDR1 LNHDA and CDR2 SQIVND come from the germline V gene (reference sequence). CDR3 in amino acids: CASSMGTGLDTQYF. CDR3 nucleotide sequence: TGTGCCAGTAGTATGGGGACAGGGTTAGATACGCAGTATTTT.

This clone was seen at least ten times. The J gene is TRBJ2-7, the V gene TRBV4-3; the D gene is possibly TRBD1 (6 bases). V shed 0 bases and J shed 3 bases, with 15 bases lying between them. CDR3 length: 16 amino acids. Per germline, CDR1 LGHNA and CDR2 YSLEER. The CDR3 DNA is TGCGCCAGCAGCCAAGAAGGTCCCTGGGGACACTACGAGCAGTACTTC. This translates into CASSQEGPWGHYEQYF.

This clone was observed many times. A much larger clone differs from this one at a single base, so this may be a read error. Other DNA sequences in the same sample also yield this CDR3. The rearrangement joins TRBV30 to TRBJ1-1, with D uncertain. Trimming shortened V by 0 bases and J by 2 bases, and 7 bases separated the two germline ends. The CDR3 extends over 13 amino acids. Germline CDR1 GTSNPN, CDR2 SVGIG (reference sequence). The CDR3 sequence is CAWSVWANTEAFF. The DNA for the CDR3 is TGTGCCTGGAGTGTATGGGCTAACACTGAAGCTTTCTTT.

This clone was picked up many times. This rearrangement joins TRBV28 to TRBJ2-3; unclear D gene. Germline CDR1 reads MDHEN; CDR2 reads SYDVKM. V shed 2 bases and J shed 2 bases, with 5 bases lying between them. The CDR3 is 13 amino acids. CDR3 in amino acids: CASSLGNTDTQYF. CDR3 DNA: TGTGCCAGCAGTTTAGGGAACACAGATACGCAGTATTTT.

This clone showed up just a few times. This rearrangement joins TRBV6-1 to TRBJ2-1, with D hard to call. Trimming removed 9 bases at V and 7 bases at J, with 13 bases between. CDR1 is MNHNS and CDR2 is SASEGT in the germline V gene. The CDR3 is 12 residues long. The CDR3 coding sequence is TGTGCCAGTCGGCTTGCTGCGAATGAGCAGTTCTTC. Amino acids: CASRLAANEQFF.

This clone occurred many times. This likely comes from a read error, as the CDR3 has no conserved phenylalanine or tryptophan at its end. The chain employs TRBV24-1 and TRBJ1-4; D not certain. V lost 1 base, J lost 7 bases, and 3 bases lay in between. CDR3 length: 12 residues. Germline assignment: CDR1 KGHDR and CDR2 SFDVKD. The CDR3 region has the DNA TGTGCCACCAGTGATTTCGGTGAAAAACTGTTTCTT. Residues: CATSDFGEKLFL.

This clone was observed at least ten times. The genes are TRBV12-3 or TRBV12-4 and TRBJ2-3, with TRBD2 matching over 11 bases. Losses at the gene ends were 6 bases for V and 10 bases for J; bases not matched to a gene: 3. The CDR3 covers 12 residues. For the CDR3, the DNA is TGTGCCAGCAGCCATAGCGGGAGGGCGCAGTATTTT. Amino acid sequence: CASSHSGRAQYF.

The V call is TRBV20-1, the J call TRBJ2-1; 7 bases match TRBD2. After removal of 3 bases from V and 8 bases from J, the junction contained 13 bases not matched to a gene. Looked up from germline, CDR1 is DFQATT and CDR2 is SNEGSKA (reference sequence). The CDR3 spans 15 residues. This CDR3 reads CSASNEGGPTDEQFF. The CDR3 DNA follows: TGCAGTGCTAGTAATGAGGGAGGGCCGACGGATGAGCAGTTCTTC.

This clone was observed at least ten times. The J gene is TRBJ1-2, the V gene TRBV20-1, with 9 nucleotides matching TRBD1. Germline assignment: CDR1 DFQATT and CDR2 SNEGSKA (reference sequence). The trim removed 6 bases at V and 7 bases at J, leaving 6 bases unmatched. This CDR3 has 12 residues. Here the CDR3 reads CSAPGQGGGYTF. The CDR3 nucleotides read TGCAGTGCCCCGGGACAGGGCGGTGGCTACACCTTC.